The 21 T cell receptor beta chains listed next were all sequenced from one sample in a study of vaccination effects on CD4 cells after COVID-19. Their antigens remain unidentified. Cultured cells yielded isolated CD4+ T cells after 10 days. Participants were given two doses of BNT162b2 or mRNA-1273 vaccine. Method: immunoSEQ multiplex PCR; TCRdb's copy keeps in-frame clones and lacks some. The table lists tens of thousands of clones, 70% to 80% of them singletons. Here the sequenced sample was CD4+ T cells from PBMCs cultured without peptide, taken after COVID-19 vaccination. These receptors originate from a human donor who received a COVID-19 vaccine.

This chain links TRBV10-1 with TRBJ2-3; perhaps TRBD1 as D (6 bases). The CDR3 is made up of 15 amino acids. Germline values: CDR1 WNHNN, CDR2 SYGVQD (reference sequence). V lost 3 bases, J lost 1 base, and 11 bases lay in between. The CDR3 sequence: CASSDQGLGTDTQYF. In DNA, the CDR3 is TGCGCCAGCAGTGACCAGGGGCTTGGCACAGATACGCAGTATTTT.

The rearrangement links TRBV3-1 (or the pseudogene TRBV3-2) to TRBJ2-5; no clear D. With 5 bases removed from V and 7 bases from J, the gap between germline ends came to 8 bases. The CDR3 consists of 11 residues. Germline CDR1 and CDR2: LGHDT and YNNKEL (reference sequence). The CDR3 nucleotides read TGTGCCAGCAGCTCAACCGCGACCCAGTACTTC. It translates to CASSSTATQYF.

This clone has just one count. The gene calls are TRBV28 and TRBJ1-1, with D unclear. V was cut by 3 bases and J by 0 bases, with 5 bases left in between. The CDR3 runs to 13 residues. Germline V lookup: CDR1 MDHEN, CDR2 SYDVKM. In DNA, the CDR3 is TGTGCCAGCAGTTTCCCCATGAACACTGAAGCTTTCTTT. This codes for CASSFPMNTEAFF.

This clone was counted a single time. The chain is built from TRBV30 and TRBJ1-1, with D unclear. Germline V lookup: CDR1 GTSNPN, CDR2 SVGIG (reference sequence). With 0 bases removed from V and 4 bases from J, the gap between germline ends came to 12 bases. This CDR3 comprises 14 residues. This CDR3 is CAWSVIGLGTEAFF. Written as DNA, the CDR3 is TGTGCCTGGAGTGTGATCGGCCTGGGCACTGAAGCTTTCTTT.

The CDR3 nucleotides read TGCGCCAGCATTCAGGGTAGGGGCGCTAGCACAGATACGCAGTATTTT. This codes for CASIQGRGASTDTQYF. The chain is built from TRBV5-1 and TRBJ2-3, with D perhaps TRBD1 (5 bases). Germline V gene sequence: CDR1 SGHRS, CDR2 YFSETQ. Trimming left V 6 bases short and J 0 bases short, with 17 bases between. The CDR3 totals 16 residues.

V gene TRBV2 combines with J gene TRBJ2-3; TRBD1 matches at 7 bases. Trimming cost V 2 bases and J 3 bases; bases outside gene matches: 5. The germline V gene encodes CDR1 SNHLY and CDR2 FYNNEI. There are 15 residues in the CDR3. As DNA, the CDR3 is TGTGCCAGCAGTGAATACCAGGGGGTAACAGATACGCAGTATTTT. This sequence encodes CASSEYQGVTDTQYF.

CDR3 residues: CAWTLAGGLGTQYF. The CDR3 DNA reads TGTGCCTGGACTCTAGCGGGGGGGCTTGGGACCCAGTACTTC. This sequence joins TRBV30 and TRBJ2-5; 12 bases align to TRBD2. V lost 4 bases and J lost 7; bases outside the gene matches: 7. CDR3 size: 14 residues. In germline, CDR1 is GTSNPN, CDR2 SVGIG (reference sequence).

The V gene is TRBV9, the J gene TRBJ2-1; D gene unclear. The CDR3 has 14 residues. Germline V CDR1 and CDR2: SGDLS, YYNGEE. Between the trimmed V and J ends, which lost 0 bases and 0 bases, there was a span of 4 bases. DNA for the CDR3: TGTGCCAGCAGCGTAGGGGGCTCCTACAATGAGCAGTTCTTC. This gives the protein CASSVGGSYNEQFF.

The chain is built from TRBV29-1 and TRBJ2-1; 10 nucleotides line up with TRBD2. The CDR3 totals 14 residues. Germline values: CDR1 SQVTM, CDR2 ANQGSEA. Trimming at V came to 4 bases and at J to 0 bases, leaving 0 bases not matched to a gene. The CDR3 here is CSVVAGGSYNEQFF. The CDR3 coding sequence is TGCAGCGTTGTAGCGGGGGGCTCCTACAATGAGCAGTTCTTC.

CDR3 sequence reads: CASREWTGGFDTQYF. The CDR3 DNA reads as TGTGCCAGCAGAGAGTGGACAGGGGGGTTTGATACGCAGTATTTT. This chain joins TRBV2 and TRBJ2-3, with 10 bases identical to TRBD1. Germline-derived CDR1 and CDR2 are SNHLY and FYNNEI. The J segment lost 6 bases and the V segment lost 6 bases, leaving 9 bases of the junction unmatched. There are 15 residues in the CDR3.

V and J are TRBV7-9 and TRBJ2-1; no firm D call. The CDR3 totals 14 residues. CDR1 is SEHNR and CDR2 is FQNEAQ in the germline V gene (reference sequence). Trimming took off 5 bases at V and 0 bases at J, with 8 bases between the two ends. CDR3 residues: CASSPYSSYNEQFF. As DNA, the CDR3 is TGTGCCAGCAGCCCCTACAGCTCCTACAATGAGCAGTTCTTC.

CDR3: CASGSRGIHYGYTF. The CDR3 DNA reads as TGTGCCAGCGGATCACGTGGGATTCACTATGGCTACACCTTC. The chain links TRBV7-2 to TRBJ1-2; D not resolved. V was clipped by 8 bases and J by 3 bases, with 16 bases between them. CDR1 is SGHTA, CDR2 FQGNSA, per germline. The length of the CDR3 is 14 residues.

V is TRBV5-1 and J is TRBJ1-1; no clear D gene. V lost 1 base, J lost 4 bases, and 11 bases lay in between. The length of the CDR3 is 14 residues. CDR1 is SGHRS and CDR2 is YFSETQ in the germline V gene. CDR3 loop: CASSLLDSGTEAFF. In DNA form, the CDR3 reads TGCGCCAGCAGCTTGCTGGATTCGGGCACTGAAGCTTTCTTT.

This chain links TRBV4-1 with TRBJ1-2; no definite D call. The CDR3 spans 15 residues. V dropped 1 base and J dropped 10 bases, with 19 bases sitting between them. From germline, CDR1 is MGHRA and CDR2 YSYEKL. The CDR3 DNA is TGCGCCAGCAGCCAAGCAACCCGGTTGCCATGGCTCTACACCTTC. This codes for CASSQATRLPWLYTF.

The genes are TRBV5-1 and TRBJ1-4; possible D gene TRBD1, 5 bases. The CDR3 loop spans 14 amino acids. The V end was cut by 4 bases, the J end by 7 bases, with 14 bases between. The V gene's germline CDR1 is SGHRS and CDR2 YFSETQ. CDR3 nucleotide sequence: TGCGCCAGCAGCCCGGGGACGGCAGTTGAAAAACTGTTTTTT. Its translation is CASSPGTAVEKLFF.

V gene TRBV5-1 combines with J gene TRBJ2-3; no definite D call. This CDR3 has 15 residues. Germline V gene lookup returns CDR1 SGHRS and CDR2 YFSETQ. Trimming stripped 1 base from V and 2 bases from J, with 11 bases between. CDR3 sequence reads: CASSLQGSPTDTQYF. Here the CDR3 DNA reads TGCGCCAGCAGCTTGCAAGGCAGCCCCACAGATACGCAGTATTTT.

V is TRBV5-1 and J is TRBJ2-5; D may be TRBD2 (7 bases). Between the trimmed V and J ends, which lost 2 bases and 2 bases, there was a span of 16 bases. Per germline, CDR1 SGHRS and CDR2 YFSETQ. The CDR3 extends over 16 amino acids. DNA for the CDR3: TGCGCCAGCAGCTTACGCGGGGGCGCGGTTCAAGAGACCCAGTACTTC. It yields the protein CASSLRGGAVQETQYF.

V is TRBV24-1 and J is TRBJ2-2, with TRBD2 matching 7 bases. This CDR3 comprises 16 residues. CDR1 is KGHDR and CDR2 is SFDVKD in the germline V gene. With V trimmed by 1 base and J by 6 bases, 7 bases remained unmatched. The DNA of the CDR3 is TGTGCCACCAGTGATTTCGAGCGGGGATACCCCGGGGAGCTGTTTTTT. The encoded protein is CATSDFERGYPGELFF.

This rearrangement joins TRBV24-1 to TRBJ1-2, with no clear D. Trimming cost V 0 bases and J 7 bases, with 14 bases left between them. Germline CDR1 and CDR2: KGHDR and SFDVKD. The CDR3 runs to 15 residues. CDR3 region: CATSDLQREFLGYTF. The CDR3, as DNA: TGTGCCACCAGTGATTTGCAGCGGGAATTTCTTGGCTACACCTTC.

The chain carries TRBV19 and TRBJ1-1; D not resolved. The CDR3 has 14 residues. V was trimmed by 7 bases and J by 4 bases, leaving 16 bases between them. Germline V gives CDR1 LNHDA, CDR2 SQIVND (reference sequence). For the CDR3, the DNA is TGTGCCAGTACCACGGGGTTCAGAGGCACTGAAGCTTTCTTT. Residues: CASTTGFRGTEAFF.

The chain combines TRBV15 with TRBJ1-2; D possibly corresponds to TRBD1 (6 bases). The CDR3 is 12 amino acids. V was trimmed by 6 bases and J by 4 bases, leaving 9 bases between them. Germline V lookup: CDR1 LNHNV, CDR2 YYDKDF (reference sequence). CDR3 region: CATSEGGYGYTF. In DNA form, the CDR3 reads TGTGCCACCAGTGAGGGGGGCTATGGCTACACCTTC.